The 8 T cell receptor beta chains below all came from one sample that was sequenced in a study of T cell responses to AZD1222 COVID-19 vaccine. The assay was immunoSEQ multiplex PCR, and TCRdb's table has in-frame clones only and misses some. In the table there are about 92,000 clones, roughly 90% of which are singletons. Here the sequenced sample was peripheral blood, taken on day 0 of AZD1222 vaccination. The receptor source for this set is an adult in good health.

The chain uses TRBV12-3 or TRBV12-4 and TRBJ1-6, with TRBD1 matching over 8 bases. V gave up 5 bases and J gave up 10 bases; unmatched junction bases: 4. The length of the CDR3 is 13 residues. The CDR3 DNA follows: TGTGCCAGCAGTAGGGCAGGGGGCTCACCCCTCCACTTT. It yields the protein CASSRAGGSPLHF.

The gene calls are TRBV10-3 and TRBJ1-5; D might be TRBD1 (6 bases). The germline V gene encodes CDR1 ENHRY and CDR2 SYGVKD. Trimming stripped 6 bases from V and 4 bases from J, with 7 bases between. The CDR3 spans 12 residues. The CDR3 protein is CAIRDSNQPQHF. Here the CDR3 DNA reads TGTGCCATCAGGGACAGTAATCAGCCCCAGCATTTT.

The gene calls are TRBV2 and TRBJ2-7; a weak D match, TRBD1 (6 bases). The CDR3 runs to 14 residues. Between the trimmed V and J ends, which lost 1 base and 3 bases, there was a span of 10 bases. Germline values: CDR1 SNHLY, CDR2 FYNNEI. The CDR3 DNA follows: TGTGCCAGCAGTGAAGGTCACAGGGACTACGAGCAGTACTTC. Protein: CASSEGHRDYEQYF.

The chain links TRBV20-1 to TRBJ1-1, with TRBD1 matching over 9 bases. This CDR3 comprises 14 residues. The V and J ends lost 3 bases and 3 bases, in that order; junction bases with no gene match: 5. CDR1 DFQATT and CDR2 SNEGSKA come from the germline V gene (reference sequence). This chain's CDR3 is CSASITGGHTEAFF. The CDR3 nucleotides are TGCAGTGCTAGTATAACAGGGGGCCACACTGAAGCTTTCTTT.

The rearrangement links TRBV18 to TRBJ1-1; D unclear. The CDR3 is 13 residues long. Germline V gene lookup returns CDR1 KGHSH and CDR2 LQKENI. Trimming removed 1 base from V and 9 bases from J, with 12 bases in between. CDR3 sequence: CASSPQPGGKAFF. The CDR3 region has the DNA TGTGCCAGCTCACCACAACCGGGAGGGAAAGCTTTCTTT.

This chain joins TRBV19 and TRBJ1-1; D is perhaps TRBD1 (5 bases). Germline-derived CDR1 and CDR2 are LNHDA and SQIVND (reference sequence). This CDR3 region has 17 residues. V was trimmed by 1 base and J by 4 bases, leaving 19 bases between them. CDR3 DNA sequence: TGTGCCAGTAGTATAGGGGCCGACATGGAAGGGGTCACTGAAGCTTTCTTT. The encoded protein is CASSIGADMEGVTEAFF.

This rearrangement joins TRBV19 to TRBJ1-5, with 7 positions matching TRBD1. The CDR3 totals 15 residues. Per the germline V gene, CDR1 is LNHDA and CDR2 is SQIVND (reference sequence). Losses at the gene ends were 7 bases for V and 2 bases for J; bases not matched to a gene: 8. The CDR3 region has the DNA TGTGCCAGTACCGATCAGACAGGGCGCAATCAGCCCCAGCATTTT. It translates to CASTDQTGRNQPQHF. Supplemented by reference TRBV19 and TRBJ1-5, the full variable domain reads DGGITQSPKYLFRKEGQNVTLSCEQNLNHDAMYWYRQDPGQGLRLIYYSQIVNDFQKGDIAEGYSVSREKKESFPLTVTSAQKNPTAFYLCASTDQTGRNQPQHFGDGTRLSIL.

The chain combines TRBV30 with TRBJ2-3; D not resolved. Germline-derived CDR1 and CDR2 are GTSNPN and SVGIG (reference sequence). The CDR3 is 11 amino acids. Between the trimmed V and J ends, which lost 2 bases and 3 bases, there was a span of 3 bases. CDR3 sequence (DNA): TGTGCCTGGAGTAAGACAGATACGCAGTATTTT. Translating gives CAWSKTDTQYF.